This T cell receptor beta chain comes out of a study of vaccination and CD4 T cells after COVID-19. Looking at the study overall: Convalescent patients, SARS-CoV-2 positive by nasal swab PCR, comprised fewer than ten mild cases and one severe case.

As for treatment: approximately 10-day PBMC culture with coronavirus spike peptide pools or control peptides (ViraFEST assay). Study-wide results and caveats: The study found median SARS-CoV-2-reactive clonotypes rising from roughly 22 to 38, not significantly. Only relatively few convalescent patients were studied, and early post-infection timepoints were not analyzed.

For this clonotype: Its antigen is unknown.

Cultured CD4+ T cells had their DNA profiled by the Oncomine TCR Beta short-read assay. TCRdb processed the PCR reads anew with MiXCR; each CDR3 protein has one entry. The sample holds 8,500 to 13,000 distinct CDR3 sequences; roughly 28% are singletons and the top ten take 8.8%. The sequencing sample was made of CD4+ T cells from blood, cultured in vitro. The receptor comes from a human donor who had recovered from COVID-19.

The CDR3 bases are TGTGCCAGCAGCTTAGAGCCTCTAGCCATCTACGAGCAGTACTTC. Amino acid sequence: CASSLEPLAIYEQYF. This chain joins TRBV7-2 and TRBJ2-7, with D possibly being TRBD2 (5 bases). V was trimmed by 1 base and J by 3 bases, leaving 13 bases between them. Germline CDR1 and CDR2: SGHTA and FQGNSA. The CDR3 has 15 residues.